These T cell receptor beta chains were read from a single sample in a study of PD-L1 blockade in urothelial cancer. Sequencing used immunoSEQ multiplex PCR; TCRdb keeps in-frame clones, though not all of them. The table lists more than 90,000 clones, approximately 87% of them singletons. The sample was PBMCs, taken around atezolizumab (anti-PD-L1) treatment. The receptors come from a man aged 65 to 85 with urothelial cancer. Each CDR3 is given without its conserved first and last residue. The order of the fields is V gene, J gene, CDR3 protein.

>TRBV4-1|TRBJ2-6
ASSQWGERDSGANVLT
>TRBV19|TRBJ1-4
ASSTGQGRSEKLF
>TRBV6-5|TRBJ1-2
ASSYSPTGVYGYT
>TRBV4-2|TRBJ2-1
ASSQVGSGRGYNEQF
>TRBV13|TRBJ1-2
ASSPRQGLGYT
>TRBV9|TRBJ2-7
ASSVDPGIHYEQY
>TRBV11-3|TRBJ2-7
ASSLDQLSGSEQY
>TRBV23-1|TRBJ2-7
ASSQSGTVRTNEQY
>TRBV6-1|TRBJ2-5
ASREETQY
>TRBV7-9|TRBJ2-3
ASSLASRDRGTDTQY
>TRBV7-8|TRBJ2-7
ASSLAAGGSYEQY
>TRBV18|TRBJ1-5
ASSPLNRGSNQPQH
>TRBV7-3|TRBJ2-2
ASSPPFHTGELF
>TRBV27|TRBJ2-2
ASSLFGRAIGELF
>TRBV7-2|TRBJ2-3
ASSLNRGQDTQY
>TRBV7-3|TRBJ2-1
ASSPGTSNEQF
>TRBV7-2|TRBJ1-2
ASSIPPFGYT
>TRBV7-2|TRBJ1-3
ASSLFPDISGNTIY
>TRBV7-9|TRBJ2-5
ASSTRLAAQETQY
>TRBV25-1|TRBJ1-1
ASSVARDTEAF
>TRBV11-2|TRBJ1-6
ASSPTGEGSPLH
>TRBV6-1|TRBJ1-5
ASSVQGGENQPQH
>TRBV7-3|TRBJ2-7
ASSLEGTSGSYEQY
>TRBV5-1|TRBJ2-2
ASSSSGINTGELF
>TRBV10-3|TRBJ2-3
AIRETGVSTDTQY
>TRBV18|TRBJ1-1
ASSPRLGGGTEAF
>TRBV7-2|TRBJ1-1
ASSSRAGASNTEAF
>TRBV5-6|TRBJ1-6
ASMRGVGDSPLH
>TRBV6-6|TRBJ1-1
ASSSSGQAEAF
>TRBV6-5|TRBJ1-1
ASRPPSGGTEAF
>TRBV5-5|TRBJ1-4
ASSPMTATNEKLF
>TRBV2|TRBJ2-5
ASSVGGVPQETQY
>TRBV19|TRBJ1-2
ASTLGLNGYT
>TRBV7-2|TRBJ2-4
ASSLAPTSGSEVTKNIQY
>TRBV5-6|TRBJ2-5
ASSLIAVQETQY
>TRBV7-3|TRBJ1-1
ASSLTGTGGAAF
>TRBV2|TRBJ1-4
ASSRNRGTNEKLF
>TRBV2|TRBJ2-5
ASRESHSTSDEGTQY
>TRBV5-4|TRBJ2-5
ASSLSGGTQETQY
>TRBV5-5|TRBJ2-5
ASSSGPGQGQETQY
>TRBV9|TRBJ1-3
ASSVGGDTIY
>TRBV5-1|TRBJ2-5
ASSFGLAQETQY